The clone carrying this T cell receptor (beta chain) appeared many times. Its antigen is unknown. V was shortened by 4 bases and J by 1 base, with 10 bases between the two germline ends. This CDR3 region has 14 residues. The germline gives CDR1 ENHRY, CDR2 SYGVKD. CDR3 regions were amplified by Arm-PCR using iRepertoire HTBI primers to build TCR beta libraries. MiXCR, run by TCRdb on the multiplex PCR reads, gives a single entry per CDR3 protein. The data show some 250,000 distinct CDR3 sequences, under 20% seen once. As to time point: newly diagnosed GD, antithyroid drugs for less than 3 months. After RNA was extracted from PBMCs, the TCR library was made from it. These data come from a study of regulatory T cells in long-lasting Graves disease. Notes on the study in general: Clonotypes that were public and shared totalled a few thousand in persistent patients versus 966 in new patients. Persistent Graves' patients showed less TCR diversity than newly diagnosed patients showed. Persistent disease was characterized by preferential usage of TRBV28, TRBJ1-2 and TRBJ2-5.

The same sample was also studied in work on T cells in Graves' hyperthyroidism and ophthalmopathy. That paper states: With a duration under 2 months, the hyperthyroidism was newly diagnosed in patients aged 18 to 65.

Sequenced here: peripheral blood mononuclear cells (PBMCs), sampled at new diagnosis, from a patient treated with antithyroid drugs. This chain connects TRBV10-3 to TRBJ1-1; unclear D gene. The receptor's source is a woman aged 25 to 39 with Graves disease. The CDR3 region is CAISVTDANTEAFF. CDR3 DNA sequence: TGTGCCATCAGTGTCACAGATGCGAACACTGAAGCTTTCTTT.